These T cell receptor beta chains were read from a single sample in a study of beta chain features in type 1 diabetes. Assay used: immunoSEQ multiplex PCR; TCRdb lists only in-frame clones, some missing. The sample holds around 240,000 clones; 9.6% are singletons and the top ten take around 0.037%. The material sequenced was naive CD4+ T cells from blood. Source of these receptors: a woman aged 18-29 years in good health. The CDR3 runs from the conserved cysteine through the conserved F or W. The D gene is left open where the match is weak. Size is omitted from some rows. Given values are once, few, many or a class for expanded clones.

CDR3 protein: CASSVDSLNEQFF; CDR3 DNA: TGTGCCAGCAGTGTAGACAGCCTGAATGAGCAGTTCTTC; clone size: NA; D gene: NA; J gene: TRBJ2-1; V gene: TRBV2
CDR3 protein: CASSVGPVYEQYF; CDR3 DNA: TGTGCCAGCAGTGTTGGGCCAGTCTACGAGCAGTACTTC; clone size: few; D gene: NA; J gene: TRBJ2-7; V gene: TRBV6-5
CDR3 protein: CASSLTGNSGNTIYF; CDR3 DNA: TGTGCCAGCAGCCTTACAGGCAACTCTGGAAACACCATATATTTT; clone size: NA; D gene: NA; J gene: TRBJ1-3; V gene: TRBV28
CDR3 protein: CASSRRIGDKANYGYTF; CDR3 DNA: TGTGCCAGCAGCCGGAGGATCGGGGACAAAGCGAACTATGGCTACACCTTC; clone size: NA; D gene: NA; J gene: TRBJ1-2; V gene: TRBV2
CDR3 protein: CASSRLAGEPDYEQYF; CDR3 DNA: TGCGCCAGCAGCCGCCTAGCGGGGGAGCCCGACTACGAGCAGTACTTC; clone size: NA; D gene: TRBD2; J gene: TRBJ2-7; V gene: TRBV5-1
CDR3 protein: CASTKGVTRTEAFF; CDR3 DNA: TGTGCCAGCACTAAAGGGGTCACCAGGACTGAAGCTTTCTTT; clone size: NA; D gene: NA; J gene: TRBJ1-1; V gene: TRBV2
CDR3 protein: CASSLGQAQSNSPLHF; CDR3 DNA: TGCGCCAGCAGCTTGGGACAGGCGCAGAGTAATTCACCCCTCCACTTT; clone size: NA; D gene: NA; J gene: TRBJ1-6; V gene: TRBV5-1
CDR3 protein: CASSEGGFEQYF; CDR3 DNA: TGTGCCAGCAGCGAGGGTGGTTTCGAGCAGTACTTC; clone size: NA; D gene: NA; J gene: TRBJ2-7; V gene: TRBV5-5
CDR3 protein: CASSLALAGANLYEQYF; CDR3 DNA: TGTGCCAGCAGCTTAGCACTAGCGGGAGCGAATCTGTACGAGCAGTACTTC; clone size: NA; D gene: TRBD2; J gene: TRBJ2-7; V gene: TRBV11-2
CDR3 protein: CASSDSRNTEAFF; CDR3 DNA: TGCGCCAGCAGCGACTCAAGGAACACTGAAGCTTTCTTT; clone size: NA; D gene: NA; J gene: TRBJ1-1; V gene: TRBV5-1
CDR3 protein: CAWSAGRSPNEKLFF; CDR3 DNA: TGTGCCTGGAGTGCAGGGCGAAGTCCTAATGAAAAACTGTTTTTT; clone size: NA; D gene: NA; J gene: TRBJ1-4; V gene: TRBV30
CDR3 protein: CASSRDRGLETQYF; CDR3 DNA: TGTGCCAGCAGTCGTGACAGGGGTCTAGAGACCCAGTACTTC; clone size: NA; D gene: TRBD1; J gene: TRBJ2-5; V gene: TRBV6-1
CDR3 protein: CAWSVLGYGGSNEQFF; CDR3 DNA: TGTGCCTGGAGTGTACTAGGCTATGGAGGAAGCAATGAGCAGTTCTTC; clone size: NA; D gene: NA; J gene: TRBJ2-1; V gene: TRBV30
CDR3 protein: CASSVLIGQSGYNEQFF; CDR3 DNA: TGTGCCAGCAGCGTGCTAATAGGGCAGTCGGGGTACAATGAGCAGTTCTTC; clone size: few; D gene: NA; J gene: TRBJ2-1; V gene: TRBV9
CDR3 protein: CASRWTGSSTDTQYF; CDR3 DNA: TGTGCCAGCAGGTGGACAGGATCTAGCACAGATACGCAGTATTTT; clone size: NA; D gene: TRBD1; J gene: TRBJ2-3; V gene: TRBV28
CDR3 protein: CASSSGQSYEQYF; CDR3 DNA: TGTGCCAGCAGCTCGGGACAGTCCTACGAGCAGTACTTC; clone size: NA; D gene: TRBD1; J gene: TRBJ2-7; V gene: TRBV7-9
CDR3 protein: CAWSVGPGLGGAQYF; CDR3 DNA: TGTGCCTGGAGTGTAGGGCCAGGGCTGGGAGGAGCCCAGTACTTC; clone size: few; D gene: NA; J gene: TRBJ2-5; V gene: TRBV30
CDR3 protein: CASSLAVQTYEQYF; CDR3 DNA: TGCGCCAGCAGCTTGGCCGTACAGACGTACGAGCAGTACTTC; clone size: few; D gene: NA; J gene: TRBJ2-7; V gene: TRBV5-1
CDR3 protein: CASSREGGESYTF; CDR3 DNA: TGTGCCAGCTCACGGGAAGGAGGTGAAAGCTACACCTTC; clone size: NA; D gene: NA; J gene: TRBJ1-2; V gene: TRBV18
CDR3 protein: CASSPEVSGELFF; CDR3 DNA: TGCGCCAGCAGCCCCGAAGTGAGCGGGGAGCTGTTTTTT; clone size: NA; D gene: NA; J gene: TRBJ2-2; V gene: TRBV5-1
CDR3 protein: CASSKTTSSPTDTQYF; CDR3 DNA: TGTGCCAGTAGCAAAACTACATCCTCTCCCACAGATACGCAGTATTTT; clone size: NA; D gene: NA; J gene: TRBJ2-3; V gene: TRBV19
CDR3 protein: CASSSQRLNTGELFF; CDR3 DNA: TGTGCCAGCAGCTCCCAGAGACTGAACACCGGGGAGCTGTTTTTT; clone size: NA; D gene: NA; J gene: TRBJ2-2; V gene: TRBV7-9
CDR3 protein: CASRGDRVTEQFF; CDR3 DNA: TGTGCCAGCAGGGGGGACAGGGTGACTGAGCAGTTCTTC; clone size: few; D gene: TRBD1; J gene: TRBJ2-1; V gene: TRBV2
CDR3 protein: CAQNSRYGYTF; CDR3 DNA: TGTGCCCAGAACAGTCGGTATGGCTACACCTTC; clone size: NA; D gene: NA; J gene: TRBJ1-2; V gene: TRBV30
CDR3 protein: CASSQDSTSGRTYNEQFF; CDR3 DNA: TGTGCCAGCAGCCAAGATTCGACTAGCGGGAGGACTTACAATGAGCAGTTCTTC; clone size: few; D gene: TRBD2; J gene: TRBJ2-1; V gene: TRBV14
CDR3 protein: CASSPPPGFGPQHF; CDR3 DNA: TGTGCCAGCAGCCCCCCCCCGGGTTTTGGGCCCCAGCATTTT; clone size: few; D gene: NA; J gene: TRBJ1-5; V gene: TRBV7-2
CDR3 protein: CSAGQSYGYTF; CDR3 DNA: TGCAGTGCCGGACAGAGCTATGGCTACACCTTC; clone size: NA; D gene: NA; J gene: TRBJ1-2; V gene: TRBV20-1
CDR3 protein: CASSTLAHRSTGELFF; CDR3 DNA: TGTGCCAGCAGCACTCTAGCTCACCGGAGCACCGGGGAGCTGTTTTTT; clone size: few; D gene: NA; J gene: TRBJ2-2; V gene: TRBV7-2
CDR3 protein: CASTLRREAFF; CDR3 DNA: TGTGCCAGTACTTTGCGCCGTGAAGCTTTCTTT; clone size: many; D gene: NA; J gene: TRBJ1-1; V gene: TRBV7-9
CDR3 protein: CASSVSGIGPWFF; CDR3 DNA: TGTGCCAGCAGTGTCTCCGGGATTGGCCCCTGGTTCTTC; clone size: NA; D gene: NA; J gene: TRBJ2-1; V gene: TRBV6-6
CDR3 protein: CAISDGRGSEQFF; CDR3 DNA: TGTGCCATCAGTGACGGGAGGGGCAGTGAGCAGTTCTTC; clone size: NA; D gene: TRBD2; J gene: TRBJ2-1; V gene: TRBV6-1
CDR3 protein: CAWSNPIRDRANEQYF; CDR3 DNA: TGTGCCTGGAGTAACCCAATCCGGGACAGGGCCAACGAGCAGTACTTC; clone size: NA; D gene: TRBD1; J gene: TRBJ2-7; V gene: TRBV30
CDR3 protein: CASSWGQGFNTGELFF; CDR3 DNA: TGTGCCAGTAGTTGGGGACAGGGTTTCAACACCGGGGAGCTGTTTTTT; clone size: few; D gene: TRBD1; J gene: TRBJ2-2; V gene: TRBV19
CDR3 protein: CASSSRGQNTEAFF; CDR3 DNA: TGCGCCAGCAGCTCCAGGGGCCAGAACACTGAAGCTTTCTTT; clone size: NA; D gene: NA; J gene: TRBJ1-1; V gene: TRBV5-1
CDR3 protein: CAISRQAAGETQYF; CDR3 DNA: TGTGCCATCAGTCGACAGGCTGCAGGGGAGACCCAGTACTTC; clone size: many; D gene: NA; J gene: TRBJ2-5; V gene: TRBV10-3
CDR3 protein: CASSLTPPYNEQFF; CDR3 DNA: TGTGCCAGCAGCTTGACTCCCCCCTACAATGAGCAGTTCTTC; clone size: few; D gene: NA; J gene: TRBJ2-1; V gene: TRBV5-4
CDR3 protein: CASSRLAGGYNEQFF; CDR3 DNA: TGTGCCAGCAGCCGACTAGCGGGGGGCTACAATGAGCAGTTCTTC; clone size: few; D gene: TRBD2; J gene: TRBJ2-1; V gene: TRBV14
CDR3 protein: CASSLGLSGSGELFF; CDR3 DNA: TGCGCCAGCAGCCTGGGACTAAGCGGGTCCGGGGAGCTGTTTTTT; clone size: few; D gene: TRBD2; J gene: TRBJ2-2; V gene: TRBV5-1
CDR3 protein: CASRLTGSATQYF; CDR3 DNA: TGTGCCAGCCGCCTGACAGGTTCTGCGACCCAGTACTTC; clone size: few; D gene: NA; J gene: TRBJ2-5; V gene: TRBV19
CDR3 protein: CASSSNRGPSNYGYTF; CDR3 DNA: TGTGCCAGCAGCTCAAACAGGGGACCTTCTAACTATGGCTACACCTTC; clone size: few; D gene: TRBD1; J gene: TRBJ1-2; V gene: TRBV7-2
CDR3 protein: CASSFEGLSYEQYF; CDR3 DNA: TGTGCCAGCAGCTTTGAGGGACTCTCCTACGAGCAGTACTTC; clone size: NA; D gene: NA; J gene: TRBJ2-7; V gene: TRBV5-5
CDR3 protein: CARERTSGLEQFF; CDR3 DNA: TGTGCCAGAGAGCGGACTAGCGGTTTGGAGCAGTTCTTC; clone size: NA; D gene: TRBD2; J gene: TRBJ2-1; V gene: TRBV30
CDR3 protein: CASSSWWSGTGGLNEQFF; CDR3 DNA: TGTGCCAGCAGCTCGTGGTGGTCCGGGACAGGGGGCTTGAATGAGCAGTTCTTC; clone size: few; D gene: TRBD1; J gene: TRBJ2-1; V gene: TRBV5-6
CDR3 protein: CASSPAGAGTYEQYF; CDR3 DNA: TGCGCCAGCAGCCCGGCTGGTGCCGGGACCTACGAGCAGTACTTC; clone size: few; D gene: NA; J gene: TRBJ2-7; V gene: TRBV4-1
CDR3 protein: CASSQEEGANSPLHF; CDR3 DNA: TGTGCCAGCAGCCAAGAAGAAGGAGCTAATTCACCCCTCCACTTT; clone size: NA; D gene: NA; J gene: TRBJ1-6; V gene: TRBV4-2
CDR3 protein: CASSQETSTGDEQFF; CDR3 DNA: TGCGCCAGCAGCCAAGAAACTAGCACGGGAGATGAGCAGTTCTTC; clone size: few; D gene: NA; J gene: TRBJ2-1; V gene: TRBV4-1
CDR3 protein: CATSRDRSDEQFF; CDR3 DNA: TGTGCCACCAGCAGAGATCGGTCGGATGAGCAGTTCTTC; clone size: many; D gene: NA; J gene: TRBJ2-1; V gene: TRBV15
CDR3 protein: CAIRGTVGGELFF; CDR3 DNA: TGTGCCATCAGGGGCACCGTAGGCGGGGAGCTGTTTTTT; clone size: NA; D gene: NA; J gene: TRBJ2-2; V gene: TRBV10-3
CDR3 protein: CASSEGQGPTDTQYF; CDR3 DNA: TGTGCCAGCAGTGAAGGACAGGGGCCTACAGATACGCAGTATTTT; clone size: NA; D gene: TRBD1; J gene: TRBJ2-3; V gene: TRBV25-1
CDR3 protein: CASSTGTSGTYEQYF; CDR3 DNA: TGTGCCAGCAGTACCGGGACTAGCGGGACCTACGAGCAGTACTTC; clone size: few; D gene: TRBD2; J gene: TRBJ2-7; V gene: TRBV6-1
CDR3 protein: CASSLGSGGPTEAFF; CDR3 DNA: TGTGCCAGCAGCTTAGGATCAGGGGGCCCCACTGAAGCTTTCTTT; clone size: NA; D gene: TRBD1; J gene: TRBJ1-1; V gene: TRBV7-9